This T cell receptor (beta chain) emerged from a study of blood T cell repertoires in COVID-19. Study-wide background: From T cells, B-cell-depleted T cells, or PBMCs came the material, which was cDNA or gDNA.

Germline CDR1 SGHTA, CDR2 FQGTGA. The CDR3 spans 16 residues. V was trimmed by 1 base and J by 8 bases, leaving 18 bases between them. Ages ranged from roughly 18 to 95 years, with residence in about 23 US areas. People in the exposed group encountered a COVID-19 case within 2 weeks before entering the study. This clone was counted only a few times. Generated by immunoSEQ multiplex PCR, the TCRdb table keeps only in-frame clones and is missing some. Of 250,000 to 300,000 clones detected, around 84% appear once; the ten largest clones hold approximately 5%. This receptor was obtained from a man aged 35-49 years who had been exposed to COVID-19. Specimen: PBMCs or T cells enriched from blood (not recorded which). The chain joins TRBV7-3 to TRBJ2-1; tentative D call: TRBD2 (6 bases). CDR3 sequence reads: CASSLSSSGAMDEQFF. The DNA of the CDR3 is TGTGCCAGCAGCTTAAGCTCGTCGGGAGCGATGGATGAGCAGTTCTTC.